One and the same sample provided the 26 T cell receptor beta chains below, sequenced in a study of blood T cell repertoires in COVID-19. This table comes from immunoSEQ multiplex PCR, and its TCRdb copy is limited to in-frame clones, with some not included. Of approximately 220,000 clones listed, approximately 87% are singletons. Sequenced: peripheral blood. These receptors came from a man in his fifties or sixties who had recovered from COVID-19.

There are a few counts of this clone. The rearrangement uses TRBV29-1 and TRBJ2-2; a weak D match, TRBD2 (6 bases). V was trimmed by 2 bases and J by 3 bases, leaving 7 bases between them. The length of the CDR3 is 13 residues. Germline CDR1 is SQVTM and CDR2 is ANQGSEA. CDR3 DNA: TGCAGCGTTGAACGGGGGTACACCGGGGAGCTGTTTTTT. The encoded protein is CSVERGYTGELFF.

The chain combines TRBV9 with TRBJ2-7; D is undetermined. Trimming removed 3 bases at V and 3 bases at J, with 10 bases between. The germline V gene encodes CDR1 SGDLS and CDR2 YYNGEE. This CDR3 is 13 amino acids long. The CDR3 bases are TGTGCCAGCAGCGATGGCCAGAACTACGAGCAGTACTTC. Translated: CASSDGQNYEQYF.

The table lists this clone with a few counts. The CDR3 DNA is TGTGCCAGCAGCATGATTTCACTCCTAAATTCACCCCTCCACTTT. Its protein product is CASSMISLLNSPLHF. The V gene is TRBV11-2, the J gene TRBJ1-6; D is unclear. Germline assignment: CDR1 SGHAT and CDR2 FQNNGV. V lost 5 bases, J lost 7 bases, and 15 bases lay in between. CDR3 length equals 15 residues.

This clone was found a few times. The chain carries TRBV6-5 and TRBJ1-1, with TRBD1 identical over 7 bases. Germline V gene data show CDR1 as MNHEY and CDR2 as SVGAGI. CDR3 length equals 12 residues. The V and J ends lost 6 bases and 11 bases, in that order; junction bases with no gene match: 9. The CDR3 bases are TGTGCCAGCAGCCCCGACAGGGCCAGCGCTTTCTTT. It encodes CASSPDRASAFF.

As DNA, the CDR3 is TGTGCCCGATCCACAGGGACCACTGAAGCTTTCTTT. Translating gives CARSTGTTEAFF. V usage is TRBV30 and J usage is TRBJ1-1; weak D call: TRBD1 (6 bases). The CDR3 sequence is 12 residues long. The germline V and J ends were trimmed by 8 bases and 4 bases, with 14 bases remaining between them. Looked up from germline, CDR1 is GTSNPN and CDR2 is SVGIG (reference sequence).

This clone appeared a single time. This sequence joins TRBV20-1 and TRBJ1-1, with D uncertain. In germline, CDR1 is DFQATT, CDR2 SNEGSKA (reference sequence). The CDR3 spans 11 residues. With 7 bases removed from V and 1 base from J, the gap between germline ends came to 7 bases. The DNA of the CDR3 is TGCAGTGTCGGTAGGAACACTGAAGCTTTCTTT. This encodes CSVGRNTEAFF.

The chain has TRBV7-2 and TRBJ1-4, with 9 bases identical to TRBD1. With 3 bases clipped from V and 5 bases from J, the junction kept 4 bases outside the gene matches. CDR1 is SGHTA and CDR2 is FQGNSA in the germline V gene. This CDR3 spans 15 amino acids. The CDR3 DNA is TGTGCCAGCAGCTTCCGGACAGGGGCCAATGAAAAACTGTTTTTT. Translation gives CASSFRTGANEKLFF.

J is TRBJ2-3 and V is TRBV7-9; D is unresolved. The CDR3 contains 12 residues. Germline V gives CDR1 SEHNR, CDR2 FQNEAQ (reference sequence). V lost 4 bases and J 8 bases, leaving 10 bases between the germline ends. The CDR3, as DNA: TGTGCCAGCAGCTCGGGTAGCTTTACGCAGTATTTT. It specifies CASSSGSFTQYF.

The rearrangement uses TRBV19 and TRBJ2-1; a possible D gene is TRBD1 (5 bases). V was cut by 3 bases and J by 7 bases, with 16 bases left in between. This CDR3 has 15 residues. The germline CDR1 and CDR2 sequences are LNHDA and SQIVND (reference sequence). The CDR3 region is CASSIYPEAGNEQFF. The CDR3 coding sequence is TGTGCCAGTAGTATCTATCCCGAGGCAGGGAATGAGCAGTTCTTC.

J is TRBJ2-1 and V is TRBV10-1, with 7 bases aligning to TRBD1. V shed 5 bases, J shed 2 bases, and the junction held 3 bases outside the gene matches. CDR1 is WNHNN and CDR2 is SYGVQD in the germline V gene (reference sequence). The CDR3 is 14 residues long. CDR3 DNA: TGCGCCAGCAGTACCGGGACAGCCTACAATGAGCAGTTCTTC. It codes for CASSTGTAYNEQFF.

The genes are TRBV5-1 and TRBJ2-2, with 10 bases aligning to TRBD2. CDR1 is SGHRS and CDR2 is YFSETQ in the germline V gene. The CDR3 is made up of 15 amino acids. V gave up 2 bases and J gave up 6 bases; unmatched junction bases: 4. CDR3 sequence reads: CASSFSSGSSGELFF. DNA of the CDR3: TGCGCCAGCAGCTTTTCTAGCGGGAGTTCCGGGGAGCTGTTTTTT.

The rearrangement joins TRBV5-4 to TRBJ2-7, with D possibly matching TRBD2 (5 bases). The V end was cut by 4 bases, the J end by 12 bases, with 17 bases between. Germline CDR1 SGHNT, CDR2 YYREEE (reference sequence). The CDR3 is 12 residues long. CDR3 in amino acids: CASSQLGSVRYF. The CDR3 DNA is TGTGCCAGCAGCCAGCTGGGTAGCGTGAGGTACTTC.

The chain has TRBV30 and TRBJ1-4; 7 bases fit TRBD1. The CDR3 is 14 amino acids. J gave up 7 bases and V 2 bases, and 7 bases lay outside the gene matches. Germline V gene sequence: CDR1 GTSNPN, CDR2 SVGIG (reference sequence). The CDR3 region is CAWSPTGTGEKLFF. Written as DNA, the CDR3 is TGTGCCTGGAGTCCGACAGGGACCGGTGAAAAACTGTTTTTT.

CDR3 sequence: CASSLNPGEQPQHF. For the CDR3, the DNA is TGTGCCAGCAGCTTGAATCCGGGGGAACAGCCCCAGCATTTT. This chain uses TRBV5-5 with TRBJ1-5, with D maybe TRBD1 (5 bases). CDR1 and CDR2 from the germline V gene are SGHKS and YYEKEE (reference sequence). The germline V and J ends were trimmed by 1 base and 7 bases, with 12 bases remaining between them. The CDR3 is 14 amino acids.

The rearrangement uses TRBV5-3 and TRBJ2-7; D may be TRBD2 (5 bases). TRBV5-3 is flagged as an ORF with uncertain function. The CDR3 has 16 residues. Between the trimmed V and J ends, which lost 0 bases and 0 bases, there was a span of 13 bases. This chain's CDR3 is CARSLAPSSASYEQYF. For the CDR3, the DNA is TGTGCCAGAAGCTTGGCGCCTAGCTCGGCCTCCTACGAGCAGTACTTC.

The chain recombines TRBV5-1 with TRBJ1-2; 8 bases align to TRBD1. The CDR3 has 16 residues. V was clipped by 5 bases and J by 0 bases; unmatched bases: 9. Germline V CDR1 and CDR2: SGHRS, YFSETQ. CDR3 nucleotides: TGCGCCAGCAGACGCCAACAGGGGGAGACTAACTATGGCTACACCTTC. This gives the protein CASRRQQGETNYGYTF.

The rearrangement joins TRBV9 to TRBJ2-2, with 7 nucleotides matching TRBD1. The CDR3 length is 16 residues. The V segment lost 0 bases and the J segment 2 bases; nucleotides outside the gene matches: 4. Germline V gene lookup returns CDR1 SGDLS and CDR2 YYNGEE. CDR3 bases: TGTGCCAGCAGCGTAGGGACAGGTTATAACACCGGGGAGCTGTTTTTT. Protein product: CASSVGTGYNTGELFF.

V usage is TRBV18 and J usage is TRBJ2-2; TRBD1 might be the D (5 bases). Germline loops: CDR1 KGHSH, CDR2 LQKENI. Trimming took off 1 base at V and 5 bases at J, with 17 bases between the two ends. The CDR3 contains 17 residues. In DNA form, the CDR3 reads TGTGCCAGCTCACCACAAAACCAGGGAAGTCAAACCGGGGAGCTGTTTTTT. Its protein is CASSPQNQGSQTGELFF.

The chain joins TRBV18 to TRBJ2-5, with D unclear. The CDR3 contains 15 residues. Trimming stripped 1 base from V and 2 bases from J, with 11 bases between. Germline values: CDR1 KGHSH, CDR2 LQKENI. The CDR3 nucleotides read TGTGCCAGCTCACCACGTCCGAGGCGGCAAGAGACCCAGTACTTC. It specifies CASSPRPRRQETQYF.

The chain is built from TRBV5-1 and TRBJ2-1, with 7 bases fitting TRBD2. The CDR3 consists of 15 residues. V trimming: 4 bases; J trimming: 2 bases; junction bases outside the gene matches: 6. CDR1 is SGHRS and CDR2 is YFSETQ in the germline V gene. The CDR3 loop is CASSGPSGTYNEQFF. Written as DNA, the CDR3 is TGCGCCAGCAGCGGACCTAGCGGCACCTACAATGAGCAGTTCTTC.

Concerning this clone: One junction end does not reproduce the germline sequence, and a read error may be involved. CDR3 nucleotide sequence: TGTGCCACCAGCAGAGATCTTTTCCCGGGACAGAGTTTT. Translation: CATSRDLFPGQSF. This chain connects TRBV15 to TRBJ1-3; 7 nucleotides match TRBD1. Germline V CDR1 and CDR2: LNHNV, YYDKDF (reference sequence). This CDR3 spans 13 amino acids.

The chain combines TRBV18 with TRBJ2-2; no firm D call. CDR1 and CDR2 from the germline V gene are KGHSH and LQKENI. Trimming took 4 bases from V and 3 from J, leaving 3 bases between them. CDR3 length: 12 residues. This CDR3 reads CASSLYTGELFF. The CDR3 bases are TGTGCCAGCTCACTCTACACCGGGGAGCTGTTTTTT.

The chain links TRBV19 to TRBJ1-2; D perhaps matches TRBD1 (6 bases). Germline values: CDR1 LNHDA, CDR2 SQIVND (reference sequence). The CDR3 has 13 residues. Between the trimmed V and J ends, which lost 8 bases and 8 bases, there was a span of 18 bases. CDR3 DNA sequence: TGTGCCAGTTCCCTACAGGGTGTAGAAGGCTACACCTTC. Translation gives CASSLQGVEGYTF.

This clone has a single count. The gene calls are TRBV14 and TRBJ2-1; TRBD2 matches at 13 bases. Germline V gene lookup returns CDR1 SGHDN and CDR2 FVKESK. After removal of 0 bases from V and 9 bases from J, the junction contained 11 bases not matched to a gene. There are 18 residues in the CDR3. CDR3 nucleotides: TGTGCCAGCAGCCAAGATTTAGGACTAGCGGGAGTCATTGGTGAGCAGTTCTTC. Translation: CASSQDLGLAGVIGEQFF.

V gene TRBV23-1 combines with J gene TRBJ1-2; the D is unclear. TRBV23-1 is known as an ORF, though its function is uncertain. The V end was cut by 8 bases, the J end by 4 bases, with 17 bases between. The CDR3 contains 14 residues. CDR3 region: CASAVREFSYGYTF. CDR3 in DNA: TGCGCCAGCGCGGTTCGAGAATTTAGCTATGGCTACACCTTC.

The V call is TRBV19, the J call TRBJ2-3; D gene unclear. The V gene lost 8 bases and the J gene lost 5 bases, with 14 bases spanning the gap. Germline values: CDR1 LNHDA, CDR2 SQIVND (reference sequence). This CDR3 is built from 13 residues. CDR3 region: CASSVQVGDTQYF. DNA for the CDR3: TGTGCCAGTTCAGTCCAGGTGGGAGATACGCAGTATTTT. The complete variable domain, with remaining parts taken from reference TRBV19 and TRBJ2-3, reads DGGITQSPKYLFRKEGQNVTLSCEQNLNHDAMYWYRQDPGQGLRLIYYSQIVNDFQKGDIAEGYSVSREKKESFPLTVTSAQKNPTAFYLCASSVQVGDTQYFGPGTRLTVL.